The rows below give T cell receptor beta chains drawn from one sample of a study of blood T cell repertoires in COVID-19. The repertoire was sequenced with immunoSEQ multiplex PCR; TCRdb's copy has only in-frame clones and lacks some. This sample has tens of thousands of clones, with roughly 90% found just once. The sequencing input was peripheral blood. The receptors were sampled from a man over 45 with COVID-19, enrolled during active disease. Both conserved end residues are part of each CDR3. The D gene is left open where the match is weak. Part of the rows lack a size; the others show once, few, many or a class for expanded clones.

D: TRBD1; V: TRBV19; J: TRBJ1-3; size: -; CDR3: CASSPTGFTLSSGNTIYF; DNA: TGTGCCAGTAGTCCGACAGGGTTTACCTTGAGCTCTGGAAACACCATATATTTT
D: -; V: TRBV18; J: TRBJ1-2; size: -; CDR3: CASSPLNGPPEGGYTF; DNA: TGTGCCAGCTCACCGTTAAACGGGCCCCCTGAGGGAGGCTACACCTTC
D: TRBD1; V: TRBV7-3; J: TRBJ2-2; size: once; CDR3: CASSLTRDRGNTGELFF; DNA: TGTGCCAGCAGCTTAACGCGGGACAGGGGGAACACCGGGGAGCTGTTTTTT
D: TRBD1; V: TRBV10-3; J: TRBJ2-5; size: -; CDR3: CAIRGHGQDQETQYF; DNA: TGTGCCATCAGAGGACACGGACAGGACCAAGAGACCCAGTACTTC
D: TRBD2; V: TRBV7-3; J: TRBJ2-7; size: -; CDR3: CASSWRGGSYEQYF; DNA: TGTGCCAGCAGCTGGCGGGGGGGCTCCTACGAGCAGTACTTC
D: -; V: TRBV29-1; J: TRBJ2-7; size: -; CDR3: CSVVWGTGRGGTYEQYF; DNA: TGCAGCGTTGTATGGGGGACGGGAAGGGGAGGAACCTACGAGCAGTACTTC
D: -; V: TRBV6-5; J: TRBJ1-1; size: -; CDR3: CATSGIGTEAFF; DNA: TGTGCCACCTCAGGGATCGGCACTGAAGCTTTCTTT
D: -; V: TRBV29-1; J: TRBJ2-7; size: -; CDR3: CSVSDYSSYEQYF; DNA: TGCAGCGTGTCGGACTACAGCTCCTACGAGCAGTACTTC
D: TRBD2; V: TRBV5-1; J: TRBJ2-2; size: -; CDR3: CASSLEVSGETGELFF; DNA: TGCGCCAGCAGCTTGGAAGTTAGCGGGGAGACCGGGGAGCTGTTTTTT
D: -; V: TRBV10-1; J: TRBJ2-5; size: -; CDR3: CASSRGIQETQYF; DNA: TGCGCCAGCAGCAGGGGTATCCAAGAGACCCAGTACTTC
D: -; V: TRBV19; J: TRBJ1-1; size: once; CDR3: CASTQGQNTEAFF; DNA: TGTGCCTCCACCCAGGGGCAGAACACTGAAGCTTTCTTT
D: TRBD1; V: TRBV7-8; J: TRBJ2-2; size: -; CDR3: CASSLLTGTNTGELFF; DNA: TGTGCCAGCAGCCTCCTGACAGGGACGAACACCGGGGAGCTGTTTTTT
D: -; V: TRBV27; J: TRBJ2-1; size: -; CDR3: CASKPVADYYNEQFF; DNA: TGTGCCAGCAAACCCGTCGCAGATTACTACAATGAGCAGTTCTTC
D: TRBD2; V: TRBV4-2; J: TRBJ2-5; size: -; CDR3: CASSPTSGANQETQYF; DNA: TGTGCCAGCAGCCCAACTAGCGGGGCCAACCAAGAGACCCAGTACTTC
D: TRBD1; V: TRBV7-3; J: TRBJ2-7; size: -; CDR3: CASSFTTGAFDEQYF; DNA: TGTGCCAGCAGCTTCACGACAGGGGCATTCGACGAGCAGTACTTC
D: -; V: TRBV19; J: TRBJ2-7; size: -; CDR3: CASSIISGFRLVEQYF; DNA: TGTGCCAGTAGTATCATTTCGGGGTTTCGACTCGTCGAGCAGTACTTC
D: -; V: TRBV14; J: TRBJ1-2; size: -; CDR3: CASSQDPGGNGYTF; DNA: TGTGCCAGCAGCCAAGACCCGGGAGGCAATGGCTACACCTTC
D: TRBD1; V: TRBV7-2; J: TRBJ2-7; size: -; CDR3: CASSLGPLQGAYEQYF; DNA: TGTGCCAGCAGCTTAGGGCCCCTACAGGGGGCCTACGAGCAGTACTTC
D: TRBD2; V: TRBV29-1; J: TRBJ2-7; size: -; CDR3: CSVSIELAGPYEQYF; DNA: TGCAGCGTGTCTATCGAGCTAGCGGGGCCGTACGAGCAGTACTTC
D: -; V: TRBV11-2; J: TRBJ2-1; size: -; CDR3: CASSLGTSHGNEQFF; DNA: TGTGCCAGCAGCTTGGGGACAAGTCACGGCAATGAGCAGTTCTTC
D: -; V: TRBV30; J: TRBJ2-3; size: -; CDR3: CAWSEGRPITDTQYF; DNA: TGTGCCTGGAGTGAGGGGCGGCCGATCACAGATACGCAGTATTTT
D: -; V: TRBV7-2; J: TRBJ2-1; size: -; CDR3: CASSRSQGSVNEQFF; DNA: TGTGCCAGCAGCCGTTCGCAGGGTTCGGTCAATGAGCAGTTCTTC
D: -; V: TRBV29-1; J: TRBJ1-5; size: -; CDR3: CSAVEVGNQPQHF; DNA: TGCAGCGCAGTGGAGGTGGGCAATCAGCCCCAGCATTTT
D: -; V: TRBV3-1/TRBV3-2; J: TRBJ2-7; size: -; CDR3: CASSQGVERIF; DNA: TGTGCCAGCAGCCAAGGGGTGGAGCGGATCTTC
D: -; V: TRBV27; J: TRBJ2-5; size: -; CDR3: CASSWQGLMTETQYF; DNA: TGTGCCAGCAGTTGGCAGGGTTTAATGACGGAGACCCAGTACTTC
D: TRBD1; V: TRBV4-1; J: TRBJ1-2; size: -; CDR3: CASSHSNRGRGGYTF; DNA: TGCGCCAGCAGCCATTCCAACAGGGGGCGAGGTGGCTACACCTTC
D: TRBD1; V: TRBV14; J: TRBJ2-1; size: -; CDR3: CASSHQDRLSPHEQFF; DNA: TGTGCCAGCAGCCACCAGGACAGGTTGTCCCCCCATGAGCAGTTCTTC
D: TRBD1; V: TRBV10-3; J: TRBJ1-1; size: -; CDR3: CAISESGQFMNTEAFF; DNA: TGTGCCATCAGTGAGTCGGGACAGTTCATGAACACTGAAGCTTTCTTT
D: -; V: TRBV5-1; J: TRBJ2-5; size: -; CDR3: CASRNQAVYAETQYF; DNA: TGCGCCAGCAGAAATCAGGCAGTTTACGCAGAGACCCAGTACTTC
D: -; V: TRBV5-1; J: TRBJ2-3; size: -; CDR3: CASSLPYSGTSTDTQYF; DNA: TGCGCCAGCAGCTTACCTTATAGCGGAACTAGCACAGATACGCAGTATTTT
D: TRBD2; V: TRBV19; J: TRBJ2-3; size: -; CDR3: CASSIRLAGTDTQYF; DNA: TGTGCCAGTAGTATACGACTAGCGGGGACAGATACGCAGTATTTT
D: -; V: TRBV7-2; J: TRBJ1-2; size: -; CDR3: CASSRLGEATYGYTF; DNA: TGTGCCAGCAGCCGTCTAGGAGAGGCCACATATGGCTACACCTTC
D: TRBD1; V: TRBV18; J: TRBJ1-2; size: -; CDR3: CASSPGTGVGYTF; DNA: TGTGCCAGCTCACCAGGGACAGGGGTCGGCTACACCTTC
D: TRBD1; V: TRBV18; J: TRBJ1-2; size: once; CDR3: CASSPNRDRGGYGYTF; DNA: TGTGCCAGCTCACCGAACCGGGACAGGGGAGGCTATGGCTACACCTTC
D: -; V: TRBV2; J: TRBJ1-1; size: -; CDR3: CASRGLPNTEAFF; DNA: TGTGCCAGCAGGGGACTCCCGAACACTGAAGCTTTCTTT
D: -; V: TRBV7-2; J: TRBJ2-1; size: -; CDR3: CASSLARTVTGNEQFF; DNA: TGTGCCAGCAGCTTAGCGCGAACAGTTACAGGCAATGAGCAGTTCTTC
D: -; V: TRBV28; J: TRBJ1-1; size: -; CDR3: CASSLWRRQTNTEAFF; DNA: TGTGCCAGCAGTTTATGGAGGCGACAGACTAACACTGAAGCTTTCTTT
D: TRBD2; V: TRBV15; J: TRBJ2-7; size: -; CDR3: CATSRDLAGAYEQYF; DNA: TGTGCCACCAGCAGAGATCTTGCGGGGGCCTACGAGCAGTACTTC
D: -; V: TRBV21-1; J: TRBJ1-5; size: once; CDR3: CASSTRTGGFFNQPQHF; DNA: TGTGCCAGCAGCACACGGACAGGGGGTTTTTTCAATCAGCCCCAGCATTTT
D: -; V: TRBV7-8; J: TRBJ2-1; size: -; CDR3: CASSPRVDLNNEQFF; DNA: TGTGCCAGCAGCCCGCGGGTAGACTTGAACAATGAGCAGTTCTTC
D: TRBD1; V: TRBV10-3; J: TRBJ1-6; size: -; CDR3: CAISESQGANSPLHF; DNA: TGTGCCATCAGTGAGTCACAGGGGGCGAATTCACCCCTCCACTTT
D: TRBD1; V: TRBV5-1; J: TRBJ1-4; size: -; CDR3: CASSPDRDTLKLFF; DNA: TGCGCCAGCAGCCCGGACAGGGATACCTTGAAACTGTTTTTT
D: TRBD1; V: TRBV5-8; J: TRBJ2-5; size: -; CDR3: CASSPRTGGQETQYF; DNA: TGTGCCAGCAGCCCTCGGACAGGGGGACAAGAGACCCAGTACTTC
D: -; V: TRBV6-6; J: TRBJ1-3; size: few; CDR3: CASSLRGRENTIYF; DNA: TGTGCCAGCAGTCTTCGGGGGAGGGAAAACACCATATATTTT
D: -; V: TRBV5-1; J: TRBJ2-2; size: -; CDR3: CASSRTEPVGELFF; DNA: TGCGCCAGCAGCCGTACAGAACCCGTGGGGGAGCTGTTTTTT